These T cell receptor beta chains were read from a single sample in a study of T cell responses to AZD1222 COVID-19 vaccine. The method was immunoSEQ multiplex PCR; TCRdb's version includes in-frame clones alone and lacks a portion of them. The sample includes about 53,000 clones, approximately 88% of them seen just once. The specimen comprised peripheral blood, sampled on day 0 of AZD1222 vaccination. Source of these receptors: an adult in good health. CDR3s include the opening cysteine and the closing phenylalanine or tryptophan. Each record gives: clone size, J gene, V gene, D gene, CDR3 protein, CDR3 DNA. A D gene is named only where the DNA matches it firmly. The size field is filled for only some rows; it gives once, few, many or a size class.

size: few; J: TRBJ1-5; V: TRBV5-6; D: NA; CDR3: CASSLVGGYDQPQHF; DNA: TGTGCCAGCAGCTTGGTAGGCGGGTATGATCAGCCCCAGCATTTT
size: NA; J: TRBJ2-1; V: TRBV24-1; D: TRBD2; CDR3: CATSEGTTTYNEQFF; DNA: TGTGCCACCAGTGAGGGGACTACTACCTACAATGAGCAGTTCTTC
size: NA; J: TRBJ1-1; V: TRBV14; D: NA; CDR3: CASTPPAAMNTEAFF; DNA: TGTGCCAGCACCCCGCCCGCCGCCATGAACACTGAAGCTTTCTTT
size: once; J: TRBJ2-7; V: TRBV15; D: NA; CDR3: CATSRGASYEQYF; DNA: TGTGCCACCAGCAGGGGGGCAAGCTACGAGCAGTACTTC
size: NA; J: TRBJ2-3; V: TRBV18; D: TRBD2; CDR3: CASSPGVAGDTDTQYF; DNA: TGTGCCAGCTCACCAGGGGTAGCGGGAGACACAGATACGCAGTATTTT
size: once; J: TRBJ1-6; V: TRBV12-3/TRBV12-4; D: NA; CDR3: CASRSRRFSPLHF; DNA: TGTGCCAGCAGATCGCGGAGGTTTTCACCCCTCCACTTT
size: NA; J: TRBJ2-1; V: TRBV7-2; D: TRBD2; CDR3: CASSSSGFSYNEQFF; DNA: TGTGCCAGCAGCTCTAGCGGATTTTCCTACAATGAGCAGTTCTTC
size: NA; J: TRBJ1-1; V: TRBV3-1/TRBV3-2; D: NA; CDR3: CASSQGGGGSLTEAFF; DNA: TGTGCCAGCAGCCAAGGTGGGGGGGGATCACTAACTGAAGCTTTCTTT
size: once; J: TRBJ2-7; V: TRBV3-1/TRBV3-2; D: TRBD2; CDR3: CASGPSPSGRSYEQYF; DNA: TGTGCCAGCGGACCTTCCCCTTCCGGGAGGTCCTACGAGCAGTACTTC
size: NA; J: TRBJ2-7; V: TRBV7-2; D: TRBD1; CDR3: CASSLAPGQQYEQYF; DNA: TGTGCCAGCAGCTTAGCGCCGGGACAGCAATACGAGCAGTACTTC
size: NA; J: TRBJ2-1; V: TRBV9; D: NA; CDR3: CASSVNRESPYNEQFF; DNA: TGTGCCAGCAGCGTCAACCGGGAGTCTCCCTACAATGAGCAGTTCTTC
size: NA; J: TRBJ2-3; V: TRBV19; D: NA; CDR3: CASSMIVGGLFTDTQYF; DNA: TGTGCCAGTAGTATGATAGTTGGAGGACTTTTCACAGATACGCAGTATTTT
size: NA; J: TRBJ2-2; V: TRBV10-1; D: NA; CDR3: CASSDGADRNTGELFF; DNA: TGCGCCAGCAGTGATGGGGCAGACAGGAACACCGGGGAGCTGTTTTTT
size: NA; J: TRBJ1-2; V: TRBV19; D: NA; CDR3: CASSIRADYGYTF; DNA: TGTGCCAGTAGTATACGGGCGGACTATGGCTACACCTTC
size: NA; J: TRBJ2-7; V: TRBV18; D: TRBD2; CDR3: CASSLLPGLESGEQYF; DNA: TGTGCCAGCTCACTCCTACCGGGACTAGAGTCTGGGGAGCAGTACTTC
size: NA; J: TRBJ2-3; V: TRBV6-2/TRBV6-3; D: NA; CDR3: CASSPGEGATDTQYF; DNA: TGTGCCAGCAGTCCCGGGGAGGGGGCCACAGATACGCAGTATTTT
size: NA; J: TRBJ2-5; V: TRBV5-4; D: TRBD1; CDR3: CASSAAGQDVETQYF; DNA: TGTGCCAGCAGCGCCGCGGGACAGGACGTGGAGACCCAGTACTTC
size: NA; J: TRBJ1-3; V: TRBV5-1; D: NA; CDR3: CASSPDAGNTIYF; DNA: TGCGCCAGCAGCCCGGACGCCGGAAACACCATATATTTT
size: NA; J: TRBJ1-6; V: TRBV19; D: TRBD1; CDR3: CASSTGQVNSPLHF; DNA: TGTGCCAGTAGTACGGGACAGGTGAATTCACCCCTCCACTTT
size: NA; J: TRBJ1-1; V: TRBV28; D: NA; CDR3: CASRGGYTEAFF; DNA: TGTGCCAGCAGGGGGGGATACACTGAAGCTTTCTTT
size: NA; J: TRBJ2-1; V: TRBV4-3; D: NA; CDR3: CASSQVGSTNEQFF; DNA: TGCGCCAGCAGCCAAGTAGGCAGTACGAATGAGCAGTTCTTC
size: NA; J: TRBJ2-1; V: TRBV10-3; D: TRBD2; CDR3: CAISAGLDGDEQFF; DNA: TGTGCCATCAGTGCGGGACTAGATGGCGATGAGCAGTTCTTC
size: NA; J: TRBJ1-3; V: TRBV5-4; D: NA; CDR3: CASSGEGSGRASGNTIYF; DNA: TGTGCCAGCAGCGGAGAGGGATCCGGCCGAGCTTCTGGAAACACCATATATTTT
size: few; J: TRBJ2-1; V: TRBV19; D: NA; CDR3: CASSPRYGGRNEQFF; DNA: TGTGCCAGTAGCCCCAGGTATGGGGGTAGGAATGAGCAGTTCTTC
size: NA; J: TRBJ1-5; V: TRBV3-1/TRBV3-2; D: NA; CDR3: CASSQGHEKSRHF; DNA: TGTGCCAGCAGCCAAGGACACGAAAAGAGCCGGCATTTT
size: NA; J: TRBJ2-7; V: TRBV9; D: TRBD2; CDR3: CASSVALSGSFDEQYF; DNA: TGTGCCAGCAGCGTAGCTTTAAGCGGGAGCTTCGACGAGCAGTACTTC
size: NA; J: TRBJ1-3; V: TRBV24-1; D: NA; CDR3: CATSDIGVKPNLSGNTIYF; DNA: TGTGCCACCAGTGACATAGGGGTTAAGCCGAACCTCTCTGGAAACACCATATATTTT
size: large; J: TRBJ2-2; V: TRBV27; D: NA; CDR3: CASSGANTGELFF; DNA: TGTGCCAGCAGTGGAGCGAACACCGGGGAGCTGTTTTTT
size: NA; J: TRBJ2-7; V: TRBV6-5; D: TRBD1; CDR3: CASSYDRVTYEQYF; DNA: TGTGCCAGCAGTTACGACAGGGTTACCTACGAGCAGTACTTC
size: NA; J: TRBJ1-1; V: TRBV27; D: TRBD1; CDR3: CASRGQVNTEAFF; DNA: TGTGCCAGCAGGGGACAGGTGAACACTGAAGCTTTCTTT
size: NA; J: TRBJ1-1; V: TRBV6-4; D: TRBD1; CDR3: CASSRRAGGTEAFF; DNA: TGTGCCAGCAGCCGCCGGGCAGGGGGCACTGAAGCTTTCTTT
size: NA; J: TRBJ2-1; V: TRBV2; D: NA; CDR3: CASTREGEQFF; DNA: TGTGCCAGCACTCGGGAAGGTGAGCAGTTCTTC
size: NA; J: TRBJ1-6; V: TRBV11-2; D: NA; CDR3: CASSFGQGDSPLHF; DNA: TGTGCCAGCAGCTTTGGCCAGGGTGATTCACCCCTCCACTTT
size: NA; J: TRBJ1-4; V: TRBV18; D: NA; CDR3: CASSPLRQAESLRGEKLFF; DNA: TGTGCCAGCTCACCCCTTAGGCAGGCGGAGTCCCTTCGGGGTGAAAAACTGTTTTTT
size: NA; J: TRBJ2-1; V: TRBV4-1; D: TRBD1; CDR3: CASSQVSVAGGASYNEQFF; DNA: TGCGCCAGCAGCCAAGTGAGTGTAGCAGGGGGTGCCTCCTACAATGAGCAGTTCTTC
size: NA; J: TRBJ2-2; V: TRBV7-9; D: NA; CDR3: CASSLAGAGTGELFF; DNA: TGTGCCAGCAGCTTAGCAGGGGCCGGCACCGGGGAGCTGTTTTTT
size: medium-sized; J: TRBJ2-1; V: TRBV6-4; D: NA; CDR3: CASSDSVRAAPAEQFF; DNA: TGTGCCAGCAGTGACTCCGTACGGGCAGCCCCCGCGGAGCAGTTCTTC
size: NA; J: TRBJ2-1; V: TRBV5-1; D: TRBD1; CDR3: CASSWDSSYNEQFF; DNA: TGCGCCAGCAGCTGGGACAGCTCCTACAATGAGCAGTTCTTC
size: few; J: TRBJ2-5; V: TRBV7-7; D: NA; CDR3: CASSYRPRETQYF; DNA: TGTGCCAGCAGCTATCGGCCGCGTGAGACCCAGTACTTC
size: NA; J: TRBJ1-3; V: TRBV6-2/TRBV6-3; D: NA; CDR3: CASSFRTGGRGNTIYF; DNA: TGTGCCAGCAGTTTTCGAACAGGCGGCCGCGGAAACACCATATATTTT
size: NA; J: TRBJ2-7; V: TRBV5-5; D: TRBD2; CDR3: CASSSPPASGTSYEQYF; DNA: TGTGCCAGCAGCTCGCCCCCGGCTAGCGGGACATCTTACGAGCAGTACTTC
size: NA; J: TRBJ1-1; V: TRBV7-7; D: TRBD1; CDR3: CASSKDRDGVAFF; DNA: TGTGCCAGCAGCAAGGACAGGGACGGGGTGGCTTTCTTT
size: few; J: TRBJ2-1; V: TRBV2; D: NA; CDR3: CASSGRTARYNEQFF; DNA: TGTGCCAGCAGTGGGCGGACAGCACGATACAATGAGCAGTTCTTC
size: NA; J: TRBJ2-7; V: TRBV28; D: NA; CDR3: CASLAEGVYEQYF; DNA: TGTGCCAGCCTGGCGGAGGGAGTCTACGAGCAGTACTTC
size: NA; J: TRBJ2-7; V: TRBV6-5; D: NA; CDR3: CASRQRGDPCEQYF; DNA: TGTGCCAGCAGACAGCGTGGAGACCCCTGCGAGCAGTACTTC
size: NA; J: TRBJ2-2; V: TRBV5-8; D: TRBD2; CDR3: CASSLGATSGRTTGELFF; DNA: TGTGCCAGCAGCCTCGGAGCGACTAGCGGGAGGACCACCGGGGAGCTGTTTTTT
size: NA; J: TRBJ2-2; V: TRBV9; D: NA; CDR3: CASSVRQLNTGELFF; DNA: TGTGCCAGCAGCGTAAGACAGCTTAACACCGGGGAGCTGTTTTTT
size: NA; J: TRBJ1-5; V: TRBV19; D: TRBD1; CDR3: CASNKQGGSNQPQHF; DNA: TGTGCCAGTAACAAACAGGGGGGAAGCAATCAGCCCCAGCATTTT
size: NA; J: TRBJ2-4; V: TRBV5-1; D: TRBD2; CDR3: CASSAGLAGAENIQYF; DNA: TGCGCCAGCAGCGCCGGACTAGCGGGAGCAGAAAACATTCAGTACTTC
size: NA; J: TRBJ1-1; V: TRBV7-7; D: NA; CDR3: CASSPDLNTEAFF; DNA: TGTGCCAGCAGCCCAGACCTGAACACTGAAGCTTTCTTT
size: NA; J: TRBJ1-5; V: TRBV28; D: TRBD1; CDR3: CASSLTGGWQPQHF; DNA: TGTGCCAGCAGTTTAACAGGGGGCTGGCAGCCCCAGCATTTT
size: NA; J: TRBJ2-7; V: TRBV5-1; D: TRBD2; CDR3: CASSLGGGRATYEQYF; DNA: TGCGCCAGCAGCTTAGGCGGCGGGAGGGCTACCTACGAGCAGTACTTC
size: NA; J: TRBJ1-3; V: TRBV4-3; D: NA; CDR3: CASSQLHTSGNTIYF; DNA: TGCGCCAGCAGCCAACTTCATACCTCTGGAAACACCATATATTTT
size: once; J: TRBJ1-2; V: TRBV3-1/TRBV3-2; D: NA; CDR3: CASSLDGGWYGYTF; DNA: TGTGCCAGCAGCCTGGACGGTGGATGGTATGGCTACACCTTC
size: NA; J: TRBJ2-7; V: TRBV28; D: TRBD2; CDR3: CASSLVAGAHEQYF; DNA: TGTGCCAGCAGTTTGGTTGCGGGAGCGCACGAGCAGTACTTC
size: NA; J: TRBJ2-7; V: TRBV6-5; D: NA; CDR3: CASLDRSSYEQYF; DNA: TGTGCCAGTTTAGACAGGAGCTCCTACGAGCAGTACTTC